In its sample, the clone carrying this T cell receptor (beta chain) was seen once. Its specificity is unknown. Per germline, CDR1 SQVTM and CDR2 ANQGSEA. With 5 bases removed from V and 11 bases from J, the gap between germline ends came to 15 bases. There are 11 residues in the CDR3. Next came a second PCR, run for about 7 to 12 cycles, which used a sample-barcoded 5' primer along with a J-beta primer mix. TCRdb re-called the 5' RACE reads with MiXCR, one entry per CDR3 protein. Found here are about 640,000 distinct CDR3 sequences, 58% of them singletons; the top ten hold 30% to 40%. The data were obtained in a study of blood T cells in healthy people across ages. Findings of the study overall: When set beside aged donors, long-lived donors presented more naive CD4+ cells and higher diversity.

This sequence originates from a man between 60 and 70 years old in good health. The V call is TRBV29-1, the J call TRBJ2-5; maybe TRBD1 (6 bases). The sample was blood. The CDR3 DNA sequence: TGCAGCGTTCAGGCAGGGGATGAGCAGTACTTC. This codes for CSVQAGDEQYF. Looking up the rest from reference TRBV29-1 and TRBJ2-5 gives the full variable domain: SAVISQKPSRDICQRGTSLTIQCQVDSQVTMMFWYRQQPGQSLTLIATANQGSEATYESGFVIDKFPISRPNLTFSTLTVSNMSPEDSSIYLCSVQAGDEQYFGPGTRLLVL.